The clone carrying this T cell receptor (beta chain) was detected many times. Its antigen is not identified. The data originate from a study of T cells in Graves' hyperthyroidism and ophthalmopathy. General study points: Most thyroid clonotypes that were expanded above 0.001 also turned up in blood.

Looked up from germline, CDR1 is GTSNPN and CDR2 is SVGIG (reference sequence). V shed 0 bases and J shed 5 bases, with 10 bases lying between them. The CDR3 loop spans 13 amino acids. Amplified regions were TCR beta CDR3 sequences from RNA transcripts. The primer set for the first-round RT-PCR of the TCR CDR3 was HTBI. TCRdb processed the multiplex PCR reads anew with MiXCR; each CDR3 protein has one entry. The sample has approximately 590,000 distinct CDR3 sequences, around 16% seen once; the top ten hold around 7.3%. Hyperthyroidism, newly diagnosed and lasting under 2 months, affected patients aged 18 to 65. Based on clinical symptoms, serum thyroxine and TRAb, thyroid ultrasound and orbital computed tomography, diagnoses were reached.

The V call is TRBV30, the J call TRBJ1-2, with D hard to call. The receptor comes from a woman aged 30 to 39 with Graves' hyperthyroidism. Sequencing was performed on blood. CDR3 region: CAWSVAIRYGYTF. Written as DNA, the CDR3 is TGTGCCTGGAGTGTGGCCATCCGTTATGGCTACACCTTC.